By its share, the clone carrying this T cell receptor (beta chain) is medium-sized. What it binds is not known. CDR1 and CDR2 (germline): SEHNR, FQNEAQ (reference sequence). V lost 1 base and J lost 6, with 16 bases in between. The CDR3 runs 15 residues. This specimen comes from a study of tumor-infiltrating lymphocytes in localized non-small cell lung cancer. As for the study in general: Each patient gave resected tumor and non-adjacent uninvolved lung tissue. Findings and limits, study-wide: T-cell fraction did not differ between immunotypes IM1 and IM2. Only some patients had TCR sequencing, depending on available tissue. Each assay used a separate piece of the same tissue.

The method was immunoSEQ multiplex PCR; TCRdb's version includes in-frame clones alone and lacks a portion of them. The repertoire includes about 5,800 clones, approximately 64% of them detected once, and 11% to 15% sits in the top ten. The specimen sequenced was uninvolved lung tissue not adjacent to the tumor. The genes are TRBV7-9 and TRBJ2-7, with a tentative D call TRBD1 (5 bases). The clonotype was recovered from a human donor with non-small cell lung cancer. The CDR3 loop reads CASSLVSGWSGEQYF. CDR3 nucleotides: TGTGCCAGCAGCTTAGTGTCAGGGTGGTCTGGCGAGCAGTACTTC.